The clone carrying this T cell receptor (beta chain) was observed many times. The data were taken from a study of blood T cell repertoires in COVID-19. Sequencing used immunoSEQ multiplex PCR; TCRdb keeps in-frame clones, though not all of them. The sample holds 150,000 to 200,000 clones, 80% to 90% seen once. Sequencing was carried out using peripheral blood. This TCR was sampled from a man aged 18 to 30 who had recovered from COVID-19.

Written as DNA, the CDR3 is TGTGCCAGCCTAGCGGGCACCGGGGAGCTGTTTTTT. Translating it yields CASLAGTGELFF. This chain uses TRBV6-5 with TRBJ2-2, with 8 bases aligning to TRBD2. The CDR3 contains 12 residues. V dropped 8 bases and J dropped 4; count of bases not matched to a gene: 0. Germline V gene data show CDR1 as MNHEY and CDR2 as SVGAGI.